This TCR beta chain was obtained from a study of T cells in tuberculosis. Overall study: The T cells targeted glucose monomycolate, a mycobacterial lipid, via CD1B. Findings and limits, study-wide: Samples were chosen by availability of cryopreserved specimens. Smaller distances to GMM-specific TCRs suggested their expansion in active tuberculosis.

Germline CDR1 reads SGHTA; CDR2 reads FQGNSA. Trimming cost V 1 base and J 7 bases, with 13 bases left between them. The CDR3 runs to 14 residues. Details on this clone: What it binds is not known.

Measured with immunoSEQ multiplex PCR; TCRdb has only the in-frame clones, and not every one. This table has more than 30,000 clones, 97% appearing once. V gene TRBV7-2 combines with J gene TRBJ1-2; D perhaps matches TRBD1 (5 bases). Sequencing was done on a sample of PBMCs. The TCR originated in a donor between 10 and 35 years old with latent tuberculosis or without tuberculosis infection. The CDR3 loop is CASSLGGRGFGYTF. The CDR3 DNA follows: TGTGCCAGCAGCTTAGGGGGGAGGGGCTTTGGCTACACCTTC.